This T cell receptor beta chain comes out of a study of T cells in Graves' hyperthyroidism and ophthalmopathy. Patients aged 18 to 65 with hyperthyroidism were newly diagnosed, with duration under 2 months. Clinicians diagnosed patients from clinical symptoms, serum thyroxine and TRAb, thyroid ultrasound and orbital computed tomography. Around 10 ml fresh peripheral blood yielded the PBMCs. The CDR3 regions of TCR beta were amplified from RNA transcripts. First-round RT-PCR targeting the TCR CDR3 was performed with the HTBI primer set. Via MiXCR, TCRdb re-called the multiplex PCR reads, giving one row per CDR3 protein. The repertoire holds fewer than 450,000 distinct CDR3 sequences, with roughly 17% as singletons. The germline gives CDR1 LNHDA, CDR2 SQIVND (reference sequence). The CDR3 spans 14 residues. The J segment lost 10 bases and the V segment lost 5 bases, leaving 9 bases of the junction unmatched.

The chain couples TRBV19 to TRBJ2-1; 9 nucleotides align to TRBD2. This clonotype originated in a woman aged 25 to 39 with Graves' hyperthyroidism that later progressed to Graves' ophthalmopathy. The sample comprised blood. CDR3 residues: CASSGAGGLDEQFF. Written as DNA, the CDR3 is TGTGCCAGTAGTGGAGCGGGGGGACTCGACGAGCAGTTCTTC.